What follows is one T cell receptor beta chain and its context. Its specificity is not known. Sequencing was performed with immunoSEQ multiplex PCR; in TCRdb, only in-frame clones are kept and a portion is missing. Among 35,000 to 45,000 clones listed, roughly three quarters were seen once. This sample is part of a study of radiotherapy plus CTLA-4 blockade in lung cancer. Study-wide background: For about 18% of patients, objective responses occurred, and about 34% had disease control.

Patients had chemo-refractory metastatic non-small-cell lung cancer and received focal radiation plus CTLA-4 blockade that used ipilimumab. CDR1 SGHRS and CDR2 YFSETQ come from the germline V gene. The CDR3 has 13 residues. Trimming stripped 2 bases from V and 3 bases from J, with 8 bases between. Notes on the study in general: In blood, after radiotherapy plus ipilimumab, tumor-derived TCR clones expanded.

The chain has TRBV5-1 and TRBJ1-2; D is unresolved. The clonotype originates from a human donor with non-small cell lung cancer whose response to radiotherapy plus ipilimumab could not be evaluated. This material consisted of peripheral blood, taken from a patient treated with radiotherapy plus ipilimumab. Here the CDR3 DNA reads TGCGCCAGCAGCTTAGAACGGGACTATGGCTACACCTTC. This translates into CASSLERDYGYTF.